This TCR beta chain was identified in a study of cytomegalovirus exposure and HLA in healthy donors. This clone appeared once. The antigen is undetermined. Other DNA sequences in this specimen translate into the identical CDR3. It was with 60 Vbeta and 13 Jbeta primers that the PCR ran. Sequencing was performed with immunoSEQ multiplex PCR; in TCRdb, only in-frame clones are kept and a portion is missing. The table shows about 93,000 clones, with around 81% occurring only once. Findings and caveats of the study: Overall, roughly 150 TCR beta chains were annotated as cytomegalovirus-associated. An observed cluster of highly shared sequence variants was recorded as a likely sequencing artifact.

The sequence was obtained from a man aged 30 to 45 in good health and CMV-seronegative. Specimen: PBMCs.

The CDR3 sequence is CASTRTVPAKSSYEQYF. In DNA form, the CDR3 reads TGTGCCAGCACGCGGACAGTTCCAGCCAAGAGCTCCTACGAGCAGTACTTC. V is TRBV7-9 and J is TRBJ2-7; D perhaps matches TRBD1 (6 bases). CDR3 size: 17 residues. The germline V gene encodes CDR1 SEHNR and CDR2 FQNEAQ (reference sequence). Trimming took off 7 bases at V and 0 bases at J, with 22 bases between the two ends. The full variable domain, rest sourced from reference TRBV7-9 and TRBJ2-7, is DTGVSQNPRHKITKRGQNVTFRCDPISEHNRLYWYRQTLGQGPEFLTYFQNEAQLEKSRLLSDRFSAERPKGSFSTLEIQRTEQGDSAMYLCASTRTVPAKSSYEQYFGPGTRLTVT.